The sequence of this T cell receptor (beta chain) was determined in a study of T cells in Graves' hyperthyroidism and ophthalmopathy. The CDR3 regions of TCR beta were amplified from RNA transcripts. During a first-round RT-PCR of the TCR CDR3, the HTBI primer set was used. TCRdb recomputed calls from the multiplex PCR reads with MiXCR, one row per CDR3 protein. The repertoire includes over 700,000 distinct CDR3 sequences, around 40% of them detected once, and less than 40% sits in the top ten. Trimming removed 5 bases from V and 5 bases from J; junction bases left unmatched: 5. From germline, CDR1 is SEHNR and CDR2 FQNEAQ (reference sequence). The CDR3 has 14 residues. Not enrolled were patients with uncontrolled infection, other autoimmune disease, pregnancy or lactation.

The chain combines TRBV7-9 with TRBJ1-5; TRBD1 agrees at 8 bases. Sequenced sample: blood. This TCR derives from a woman aged 35 to 49 with Graves' hyperthyroidism. DNA for the CDR3: TGTGCCAGCAGCGCTCTGACAGGGGATCAGCCCCAGCATTTT. It codes for CASSALTGDQPQHF.